Listed below are T cell receptor beta chains from one sample, sequenced in a study of T-cell reconstitution after alpha-beta-depleted transplantation in children. A single record per CDR3 protein comes from TCRdb applying MiXCR to the PCR reads. This table has nearly 350,000 distinct CDR3 sequences, roughly 15% appearing once. The sequences come from PBMCs, mostly from graft donor cells, collected 360 days after TCRalphabeta/CD19-depleted stem cell transplant. The receptors originated from a male patient between 2 and 10 years old who had a stem cell transplant for acute lymphoblastic leukemia, so the T cells may come from the graft donor. Each CDR3 is given with its conserved first and last residue. The D gene is left open where the match is weak. Some rows have no size entry. The others give once, few or many, or a class for an expanded clone.

DNA: TGTGCCAGCAGTCTGACTAGAAAAGAGACCCAGTACTTC; CDR3: CASSLTRKETQYF; size: .; D: .; V: TRBV12-3/TRBV12-4; J: TRBJ2-5; length: 13
DNA: TGTGCCAGCAGCCCGTTAGCGGAACAGACCTACGAGCAGTACTTC; CDR3: CASSPLAEQTYEQYF; size: .; D: .; V: TRBV3-1; J: TRBJ2-7; length: 15
DNA: TGTGCCAGCAGTTACGGTCCAGCGGACAATGAGCAGTTCTTC; CDR3: CASSYGPADNEQFF; size: .; D: .; V: TRBV6-5; J: TRBJ2-1; length: 14
DNA: TGTGCCAGCAGCTTTACGACAGGGGGTCTCAATTCTGGGGCCAACGTCCTGACTTTC; CDR3: CASSFTTGGLNSGANVLTF; size: .; D: TRBD1; V: TRBV7-3; J: TRBJ2-6; length: 19
DNA: TGTGCCAGCAGCTTGGAACAGGCTAACTATGGCTACACCTTC; CDR3: CASSLEQANYGYTF; size: few; D: .; V: TRBV5-6; J: TRBJ1-2; length: 14
DNA: TGTGCCATCAGTGAGCCAGGAGGGCTTTTTTTGGAGCTGTTTTTT; CDR3: CAISEPGGLFLELFF; size: few; D: .; V: TRBV10-3; J: TRBJ2-2; length: 15
DNA: TGTGCCAGCAGCTTAGTGGGACTAGCGGGCATTCAGTACTTC; CDR3: CASSLVGLAGIQYF; size: once; D: TRBD2; V: TRBV7-2; J: TRBJ2-4; length: 14
DNA: TGTGCCAGCAGTTTGCTAGGGTCCGAGACCCAGTACTTC; CDR3: CASSLLGSETQYF; size: .; D: .; V: TRBV28; J: TRBJ2-5; length: 13
DNA: TGTGCCATCAGTGATAGCGGACTAGCGGGGCTTAAGTCCGGGGAGCTGTTTTTT; CDR3: CAISDSGLAGLKSGELFF; size: few; D: TRBD2; V: TRBV10-3; J: TRBJ2-2; length: 18
DNA: TGTGCCAGCAGCCACGACAGGGGGCCCACTGAAGCTTTCTTT; CDR3: CASSHDRGPTEAFF; size: many; D: TRBD1; V: TRBV12-3/TRBV12-4; J: TRBJ1-1; length: 14
DNA: TGTGCCAGCATCTTAGAAGCGGGACAAGAGACCCAGTACTTC; CDR3: CASILEAGQETQYF; size: many; D: TRBD2; V: TRBV2; J: TRBJ2-5; length: 14
DNA: TGCGCCAGCAGCTTGGAGGGGGCTGCACCCCTCCACTTT; CDR3: CASSLEGAAPLHF; size: once; D: TRBD1; V: TRBV5-1; J: TRBJ1-6; length: 13
DNA: TGTGCCAGCGGGCACCAGGCCGGGGGTGCTTTCTTT; CDR3: CASGHQAGGAFF; size: .; D: .; V: TRBV27; J: TRBJ1-1; length: 12
DNA: TGTGCCAGCAGCTTGCTGTTTCAATTCACCGGGGAGCTGTTTTTT; CDR3: CASSLLFQFTGELFF; size: few; D: .; V: TRBV5-6; J: TRBJ2-2; length: 15
DNA: TGTGCCAGCAGCCACCCCGGGGACAGGGTGGCTTTCTTT; CDR3: CASSHPGDRVAFF; size: few; D: TRBD1; V: TRBV6-6; J: TRBJ1-1; length: 13
DNA: TGTGCCAGCAGTACGGGGCCGATTACAACCGGGGAGCTGTTTTTT; CDR3: CASSTGPITTGELFF; size: .; D: .; V: TRBV12-3/TRBV12-4; J: TRBJ2-2; length: 15
DNA: TGTGCCAGCAGCTTGGGGACAGGGGGGTACGAGCAGTACTTC; CDR3: CASSLGTGGYEQYF; size: few; D: TRBD1; V: TRBV5-4; J: TRBJ2-7; length: 14
DNA: TGTGCCAGCAGCCCTAGCCAAAGGACTAGCGGATTAGACTTC; CDR3: CASSPSQRTSGLDF; size: .; D: TRBD2; V: TRBV7-8; J: TRBJ2-4; length: 14
DNA: TGTGCCAGCAGTATACTCGGGACTAGCGGCTACAATGAGCAGTTCTTC; CDR3: CASSILGTSGYNEQFF; size: few; D: TRBD2; V: TRBV7-9; J: TRBJ2-1; length: 16
DNA: TGTGCCATCAGTGAGGTTGAGCCCCCGAAGAACACTGAAGCTTTCTTT; CDR3: CAISEVEPPKNTEAFF; size: .; D: .; V: TRBV10-3; J: TRBJ1-1; length: 16
DNA: TGTGCCACCGCCAAAGGGCAGGTTACGAACACCGGGGAGCTGTTTTTT; CDR3: CATAKGQVTNTGELFF; size: few; D: .; V: TRBV6-5; J: TRBJ2-2; length: 16
DNA: TGTGCCAGCAGTTTGGCCAGGGGTTTTTGGGAGCAGTACTTC; CDR3: CASSLARGFWEQYF; size: few; D: .; V: TRBV28; J: TRBJ2-7; length: 14
DNA: TGCAGCGTTGAATGGGACAGGGGACGGGGCGAGCAGTACTTC; CDR3: CSVEWDRGRGEQYF; size: .; D: TRBD1; V: TRBV29-1; J: TRBJ2-7; length: 14
DNA: TGTGCCATCAGTGCCCCACGCCGGGACAGGGGCAACGAGCAGTACTTC; CDR3: CAISAPRRDRGNEQYF; size: few; D: TRBD1; V: TRBV10-3; J: TRBJ2-7; length: 16
DNA: TGTGCCAGCAGCAAACGGGGGGATACGCAGTATTTT; CDR3: CASSKRGDTQYF; size: many; D: .; V: TRBV28; J: TRBJ2-3; length: 12
DNA: TGTGCCAGCAGCTTAGCGGGACGGGAGATGGCAGATACGCAGTATTTT; CDR3: CASSLAGREMADTQYF; size: .; D: .; V: TRBV7-8; J: TRBJ2-3; length: 16
DNA: TGCGCCAGCAGCCAAGAAGGAGGAGTTAGCACAGATACGCAGTATTTT; CDR3: CASSQEGGVSTDTQYF; size: many; D: .; V: TRBV4-1; J: TRBJ2-3; length: 16
DNA: TGTGCCAGCAGTTCTAAGGGACAGGGGAACACCGGGGAGCTGTTTTTT; CDR3: CASSSKGQGNTGELFF; size: .; D: TRBD1; V: TRBV12-3/TRBV12-4; J: TRBJ2-2; length: 16
DNA: TGTGCCAGCAGTCCCTGGGCCGGACAGGGGTCTCGCTACGAGCAGTACTTC; CDR3: CASSPWAGQGSRYEQYF; size: .; D: TRBD1; V: TRBV28; J: TRBJ2-7; length: 17
DNA: TGCAGCGTTGCCCCAAGCACCTACAATGAGCAGTTCTTC; CDR3: CSVAPSTYNEQFF; size: .; D: .; V: TRBV29-1; J: TRBJ2-1; length: 13
DNA: TGCGCCAGCAAACAGGGGGCCGCCTACAATGAGCAGTTCTTC; CDR3: CASKQGAAYNEQFF; size: .; D: TRBD1; V: TRBV5-1; J: TRBJ2-1; length: 14
DNA: TGTGCCAGTAGTCCGTGGGACAGGGGGCTTAGACAGCCCCAGCATTTT; CDR3: CASSPWDRGLRQPQHF; size: .; D: TRBD1; V: TRBV19; J: TRBJ1-5; length: 16
DNA: TGTGCCAGCAGTTCACAACAGGGGGATAATCAGCCCCAGCATTTT; CDR3: CASSSQQGDNQPQHF; size: few; D: TRBD1; V: TRBV28; J: TRBJ1-5; length: 15
DNA: TGTGCCAGCTCACCACCCGACACAGGGGGGACCCAGTACTTC; CDR3: CASSPPDTGGTQYF; size: once; D: TRBD1; V: TRBV18; J: TRBJ2-5; length: 14
DNA: TGCTCCAGCAGCCAGAACTTTTTCTACGAGCAGTACTTC; CDR3: CSSSQNFFYEQYF; size: few; D: .; V: TRBV4-1; J: TRBJ2-7; length: 13
DNA: TGCAGCGTTGAAGAAAACGGGTCCTACGAGCAGTACTTC; CDR3: CSVEENGSYEQYF; size: few; D: .; V: TRBV29-1; J: TRBJ2-7; length: 13
DNA: TGTGCCAGCAGTTTGCCCCCACCGGACTACGAGCAGTACTTC; CDR3: CASSLPPPDYEQYF; size: few; D: .; V: TRBV28; J: TRBJ2-7; length: 14
DNA: TGTGCCAGCAGCTCAGGGGGCTACACTGAAGCTTTCTTT; CDR3: CASSSGGYTEAFF; size: many; D: TRBD1; V: TRBV9; J: TRBJ1-1; length: 13
DNA: TGCAGTGCTAGATATGGGCTACAGACGGGCGAGCAGTACTTC; CDR3: CSARYGLQTGEQYF; size: few; D: .; V: TRBV20-1; J: TRBJ2-7; length: 14
DNA: TGTGCCAGCAGCGTAGAGGGACAGTCCCTTTCCTACAATGAGCAGTTCTTC; CDR3: CASSVEGQSLSYNEQFF; size: .; D: TRBD1; V: TRBV9; J: TRBJ2-1; length: 17
DNA: TGTGCCAGCAGCCCGGTAGGCCCTTACAATGAGCAGTTCTTC; CDR3: CASSPVGPYNEQFF; size: .; D: .; V: TRBV27; J: TRBJ2-1; length: 14
DNA: TGTGCCAGCAGCTTAGCAGCTTCTGGGGCCAACGTCCTGACTTTC; CDR3: CASSLAASGANVLTF; size: few; D: .; V: TRBV7-2; J: TRBJ2-6; length: 15
DNA: TGTGCCAGCAGCTCCGCAGGGGCCTCCATGGACACTGAAGCTTTCTTT; CDR3: CASSSAGASMDTEAFF; size: few; D: .; V: TRBV7-6; J: TRBJ1-1; length: 16
DNA: TGCGCCAGCAGCGCCGGGACAGGGGGCGAGCAGTACTTC; CDR3: CASSAGTGGEQYF; size: few; D: TRBD1; V: TRBV4-3; J: TRBJ2-7; length: 13
DNA: TGTGCCAGCAGCCAAGATGTCAGCGGCAGGGGATTCACTGAAGCTTTCTTT; CDR3: CASSQDVSGRGFTEAFF; size: few; D: .; V: TRBV4-2; J: TRBJ1-1; length: 17
DNA: TGTGCCAGCAGCTTGGTCTTATCCTACGAGCAGTACTTC; CDR3: CASSLVLSYEQYF; size: few; D: .; V: TRBV5-5; J: TRBJ2-7; length: 13
DNA: TGCAGCGTTGTTGGGCTGGGAGAGACCCAGTACTTC; CDR3: CSVVGLGETQYF; size: .; D: .; V: TRBV29-1; J: TRBJ2-5; length: 12
DNA: TGCGCCAGCAGTCGACTAGCGGGAGACGATGAGCAGTTCTTC; CDR3: CASSRLAGDDEQFF; size: many; D: TRBD2; V: TRBV5-1; J: TRBJ2-1; length: 14
DNA: TGTGCCAGCTCACCGTTGGTGACCGGGACACCCCACGAGCAGTACTTC; CDR3: CASSPLVTGTPHEQYF; size: few; D: .; V: TRBV18; J: TRBJ2-7; length: 16
DNA: TGTGCCATCAGTTGGACAACTTACAATGAGCAGTTCTTC; CDR3: CAISWTTYNEQFF; size: many; D: .; V: TRBV10-3; J: TRBJ2-1; length: 13
DNA: TGTGCCAGCAGCTCCTCTAGGGTTGAGCAGTTCTTC; CDR3: CASSSSRVEQFF; size: .; D: .; V: TRBV5-5; J: TRBJ2-1; length: 12
DNA: TGCAGCGTTGAAGGGCGGGGGGCTGAAGCTTTCTTT; CDR3: CSVEGRGAEAFF; size: few; D: .; V: TRBV29-1; J: TRBJ1-1; length: 12
DNA: TGTGCCAGCAGCTCTGGGCGGGGGGTAGCCAAAAACATTCAGTACTTC; CDR3: CASSSGRGVAKNIQYF; size: few; D: TRBD2; V: TRBV7-8; J: TRBJ2-4; length: 16
DNA: TGTGCCAGCAGCCAAGGATGGGGCAGGGTTGAAGATACGCAGTATTTT; CDR3: CASSQGWGRVEDTQYF; size: .; D: .; V: TRBV4-2; J: TRBJ2-3; length: 16
DNA: TGCAGTGCTAGCGGGAGGGGTTTCGATGAGCAGTTCTTC; CDR3: CSASGRGFDEQFF; size: .; D: TRBD2; V: TRBV20-1; J: TRBJ2-1; length: 13
DNA: TGTGCCACCAGCAGAGATCTCGCCAAAGGACAGGTAGCCTACGAGCAGTACTTC; CDR3: CATSRDLAKGQVAYEQYF; size: .; D: TRBD1; V: TRBV15; J: TRBJ2-7; length: 18
DNA: TGTGCCAGCAGTTTCCGGGGACTAGCCTCCCCTTACGAGCAGTACTTC; CDR3: CASSFRGLASPYEQYF; size: few; D: TRBD2; V: TRBV28; J: TRBJ2-7; length: 16
DNA: TGTGCCAGCAGTAACCTAGCGGGAGCAGATACGCAGTATTTT; CDR3: CASSNLAGADTQYF; size: .; D: TRBD2; V: TRBV28; J: TRBJ2-3; length: 14
DNA: TGCGCCAGCAGCTACGACAGACTAGCGGGAGACTACAATGAGCAGTTCTTC; CDR3: CASSYDRLAGDYNEQFF; size: .; D: TRBD2; V: TRBV5-1; J: TRBJ2-1; length: 17
DNA: TGTGCCAGCAGTCGATTCGGGTCGGGTACCACAGATACGCAGTATTTT; CDR3: CASSRFGSGTTDTQYF; size: .; D: .; V: TRBV5-5; J: TRBJ2-3; length: 16